This passage covers 31 T cell receptor beta chains from one sample sequenced in a study of neurological immune-mediated disorders. Using its own MiXCR run on the 5' RACE reads, TCRdb lists one record per CDR3 protein. The top ten clones hold 13% of a sample with 20,000 to 30,000 distinct CDR3 sequences, approximately 13% of them seen once. The sample taken for sequencing was PBMCs. These receptors were taken from a woman in her sixties with HTLV-1-associated myelopathy (HAM/TSP).

This clonotype was recorded at least ten times. This sequence joins TRBV6-1 and TRBJ2-1, with TRBD1 matching 8 bases. Trimming removed 6 bases from V and 5 bases from J; junction bases left unmatched: 6. The CDR3 contains 14 residues. The V gene's germline CDR1 is MNHNS and CDR2 SASEGT. CDR3 in DNA: TGTGCCAGCAGACAGGGGGGTGGGAACAATGAGCAGTTCTTC. Protein sequence: CASRQGGGNNEQFF.

This clonotype appeared many times. This chain connects TRBV20-1 to TRBJ2-7; D may be TRBD1 or TRBD2 (5 bases each). The ends were cut back, 5 bases at V and 6 bases at J, with 14 bases in the middle. The CDR3 consists of 12 residues. In germline, CDR1 is DFQATT, CDR2 SNEGSKA (reference sequence). The CDR3 sequence is CSARGVGLEQYF. The CDR3 DNA is TGCAGTGCTCGAGGGGTGGGCCTCGAGCAGTACTTC.

This clonotype was recorded at least ten times. This chain joins TRBV5-4 and TRBJ2-7; a possible D gene is TRBD2 (6 bases). V was shortened by 3 bases and J by 7 bases, with 20 bases between the two germline ends. CDR1 is SGHNT and CDR2 is YYREEE in the germline V gene (reference sequence). The CDR3 is 15 residues long. CDR3 loop: CASSSASGGLREQYF. The CDR3 region has the DNA TGTGCCAGCAGCTCCGCCAGTGGAGGGCTGCGGGAGCAGTACTTC.

In its sample, this clonotype was seen many times. The chain employs TRBV5-1 and TRBJ1-4; possibly TRBD1 for D (6 bases). The CDR3 contains 14 residues. The germline V gene encodes CDR1 SGHRS and CDR2 YFSETQ. V was cut by 5 bases and J by 6 bases, with 14 bases left in between. CDR3 in DNA: TGCGCCAGCAGGCAAAGGACAGACGATGAAAAACTGTTTTTT. This sequence encodes CASRQRTDDEKLFF.

This clonotype has at least ten counts. The chain carries TRBV20-1 and TRBJ1-3; D ambiguous. The CDR3 sequence is 14 residues long. Trimming shortened V by 5 bases and J by 0 bases, and 11 bases separated the two germline ends. The germline CDR1 and CDR2 sequences are DFQATT and SNEGSKA (reference sequence). CDR3 sequence reads: CSAPEGSSGNTIYF. In DNA form, the CDR3 reads TGCAGTGCTCCAGAGGGTAGCTCTGGAAACACCATATATTTT.

This clonotype was seen at least ten times. The rearrangement joins TRBV7-2 to TRBJ2-3, with 7 bases aligning to TRBD1. CDR1 is SGHTA and CDR2 is FQGNSA in the germline V gene. This CDR3 comprises 15 residues. V lost 3 bases and J lost 6; bases outside the gene matches: 9. The CDR3 reads CASSFRDREYDTQYF. Written as DNA, the CDR3 is TGTGCCAGCAGCTTCCGAGACAGGGAGTACGATACGCAGTATTTT.

This clonotype was found many times. This chain connects TRBV12-3 or TRBV12-4 to TRBJ1-2, with 7 bases fitting TRBD1. With 2 bases clipped from V and 4 bases from J, the junction kept 4 bases outside the gene matches. The CDR3 runs to 14 residues. The CDR3 sequence is CASSLKGALYGYTF. CDR3 nucleotide sequence: TGTGCCAGCAGTTTAAAGGGGGCCCTCTATGGCTACACCTTC.

This clonotype came up many times. This sequence joins TRBV7-2 and TRBJ2-3, with D unclear. Germline V gives CDR1 SGHTA, CDR2 FQGNSA. The length of the CDR3 is 12 residues. Trimming stripped 1 base from V and 8 bases from J, with 7 bases between. Here the CDR3 DNA reads TGTGCCAGCAGCTTAGGGTCCGGTACGCAGTATTTT. Residues: CASSLGSGTQYF.

This clonotype was seen many times. The rearrangement joins TRBV6-5 to TRBJ1-6; D gene ambiguous. Trimming cost V 0 bases and J 10 bases, with 19 bases left between them. There are 17 residues in the CDR3. The germline V gene has CDR1 MNHEY and CDR2 SVGAGI. The CDR3: CASSYSTGPGSGSPLHF. For the CDR3, the DNA is TGTGCCAGCAGTTACTCGACCGGGCCGGGCTCCGGATCACCCCTCCACTTT.

This clonotype was detected many times. This chain joins TRBV7-8 and TRBJ1-3; 8 bases map to TRBD1. V trimming: 4 bases; J trimming: 2 bases; junction bases outside the gene matches: 16. The germline V gene has CDR1 SGHVS and CDR2 FQNEAQ. The CDR3 is 19 amino acids. In nucleotides, the CDR3 is TGTGCCAGCAGCTCATGGACAGGGAAAGATGTGATAGCTGGAAACACCATATATTTT. Translating it yields CASSSWTGKDVIAGNTIYF. Filled out from reference TRBV7-8 and TRBJ1-3, the complete variable domain reads GAGVSQSPRYKVAKRGQDVALRCDPISGHVSLFWYQQALGQGPEFLTYFQNEAQLDKSGLPSDRFFAERPEGSVSTLKIQRTQQEDSAVYLCASSSWTGKDVIAGNTIYFGEGSWLTVV.

This clonotype has ten or more counts. The rearrangement uses TRBV4-3 and TRBJ1-2; D perhaps matches TRBD1 (6 bases). Germline CDR1 reads LGHNA; CDR2 reads YSLEER. This CDR3 is built from 17 residues. The V end was cut by 0 bases, the J end by 3 bases, with 17 bases between. DNA of the CDR3: TGCGCCAGCAGCCAAGACCGTCTCGGGGGGCTCTACTATGGCTACACCTTC. The encoded protein is CASSQDRLGGLYYGYTF.

This clonotype was counted ten times or more. The chain carries TRBV20-1 and TRBJ2-5; 9 positions agree with TRBD2. Germline CDR1 DFQATT, CDR2 SNEGSKA (reference sequence). Losses at the gene ends were 7 bases for V and 5 bases for J; bases not matched to a gene: 11. The CDR3 is 14 residues long. CDR3 in amino acids: CSVRNSGRTETQYF. CDR3 coding DNA: TGCAGTGTGAGGAATAGCGGGAGAACGGAGACCCAGTACTTC.

Ten or more counts support this clonotype. This chain links TRBV21-1 with TRBJ2-3; the table calls TRBD2, which could not be checked here. TRBV21-1 is a recognized pseudogene. This CDR3 region has 15 residues. The CDR3 DNA is TGTGCCAGCACCAGGGCTAGTGGGTACACAGATACGCAGTATTTT. As protein: CASTRASGYTDTQYF.

Many counts were recorded for this clonotype. The gene calls are TRBV10-3 and TRBJ2-5; TRBD2 matches at 7 bases. The V gene's germline CDR1 is ENHRY and CDR2 SYGVKD. The CDR3 sequence is 14 residues long. Trimming cost V 6 bases and J 5 bases; bases outside gene matches: 9. Here the CDR3 reads CAIRPQGGSETQYF. CDR3 DNA sequence: TGTGCCATCAGACCTCAGGGAGGGTCGGAGACCCAGTACTTC.

This clonotype was seen at least ten times. This chain joins TRBV7-8 and TRBJ2-7; D gene unclear. The CDR3 runs to 12 residues. Per germline, CDR1 SGHVS and CDR2 FQNEAQ. Deletions cut 1 base from V and 4 bases from J, with 5 bases between. The CDR3 loop is CASSLVIYEQYF. Here the CDR3 DNA reads TGTGCCAGCAGCTTAGTTATATACGAGCAGTACTTC.

This clonotype occurred many times. This chain joins TRBV6-2 or TRBV6-3 and TRBJ2-7, with 8 bases identical to TRBD1. This CDR3 is 14 amino acids long. V lost 6 bases to trimming and J lost 6 bases; unmatched junction nucleotides: 10. Germline V lookup: CDR1 MNHEY, CDR2 SVGEGT. This CDR3 reads CASRTDRVVAEQYF. The CDR3 DNA follows: TGTGCCAGCAGAACGGACAGGGTAGTAGCCGAGCAGTACTTC.

This clonotype has at least ten counts. V and J are TRBV18 and TRBJ2-7; 9 bases fit TRBD2. The CDR3 has 14 amino acids. Germline-derived CDR1 and CDR2 are KGHSH and LQKENI. V shed 2 bases, J shed 6 bases, and the junction held 5 bases outside the gene matches. DNA for the CDR3: TGTGCCAGCTCACCAGCGGGGACTAGCTTCGAGCAGTACTTC. Its protein product is CASSPAGTSFEQYF. Together with reference TRBV18 and TRBJ2-7, the CDR3 gives the full variable domain: NAGVMQNPRHLVRRRGQEARLRCSPMKGHSHVYWYRQLPEEGLKFMVYLQKENIIDESGMPKERFSAEFPKEGPSILRIQQVVRGDSAAYFCASSPAGTSFEQYFGPGTRLTVT.

This clonotype showed up many times. The rearrangement uses TRBV7-2 and TRBJ2-3, with TRBD2 matching over 14 bases. V lost 4 bases, J lost 3 bases, and 3 bases stayed unmatched. CDR1 and CDR2 from the germline V gene are SGHTA and FQGNSA. The CDR3 has 16 amino acids. CDR3 protein: CASSSGLAGGTDTQYF. CDR3 DNA sequence: TGTGCCAGCAGCTCCGGACTAGCGGGGGGAACAGATACGCAGTATTTT.

This clonotype has ten or more counts. The CDR3, as DNA: TGCAGCGTTGAAGATACTAGCGGGCGGGAGCAGTACTTC. It encodes CSVEDTSGREQYF. J is TRBJ2-7 and V is TRBV29-1; 9 bases match TRBD2. With V trimmed by 0 bases and J by 7 bases, 4 bases remained unmatched. Germline V gene sequence: CDR1 SQVTM, CDR2 ANQGSEA. The CDR3 is made up of 13 amino acids.

This clonotype was detected ten times or more. The chain is built from TRBV19 and TRBJ2-3; 14 positions match TRBD2. Germline V CDR1 and CDR2: LNHDA, SQIVND (reference sequence). This CDR3 contains 17 residues. Trimming took 4 bases from V and 0 from J; bases not matched to a gene: 3. CDR3 nucleotides: TGTGCCAGTAGTAGAGGGACTAGCGGGGGTAGCACAGATACGCAGTATTTT. Amino acid sequence: CASSRGTSGGSTDTQYF.

This clonotype was observed at least ten times. The chain combines TRBV20-1 with TRBJ2-3; TRBD1 matches at 9 bases. Germline CDR1 reads DFQATT; CDR2 reads SNEGSKA (reference sequence). This CDR3 has 13 amino acids. V gave up 5 bases and J gave up 5 bases; unmatched junction bases: 5. CDR3 sequence reads: CSAGDRVKDTQYF. The CDR3 coding sequence is TGCAGTGCTGGGGACAGGGTTAAAGATACGCAGTATTTT.

This clonotype was seen many times. The chain links TRBV6-1 to TRBJ1-2, with D hard to call. The CDR3 totals 13 residues. Trimming pared 2 bases from V and 0 bases from J, leaving 4 bases between. The V gene's germline CDR1 is MNHNS and CDR2 SASEGT. The CDR3 loop reads CASSEWANYGYTF. CDR3 nucleotides: TGTGCCAGCAGTGAATGGGCTAACTATGGCTACACCTTC.

This clonotype was counted ten times or more. The rearrangement uses TRBV5-6 and TRBJ1-3; no clear D. The CDR3 runs 18 residues. The V end was cut by 3 bases, the J end by 0 bases, with 19 bases between. Germline assignment: CDR1 SGHDT and CDR2 YYEEEE. CDR3 DNA: TGTGCCAGCAGCTCCTACCGCTACGAGGTGTACTCTGGAAACACCATATATTTT. Its protein product is CASSSYRYEVYSGNTIYF.

This clonotype was recorded at least ten times. V gene TRBV20-1 combines with J gene TRBJ1-2, with 9 bases aligning to TRBD1. Germline CDR1 DFQATT, CDR2 SNEGSKA (reference sequence). There are 15 residues in the CDR3. The J segment lost 7 bases and the V segment lost 5 bases, leaving 14 bases of the junction unmatched. CDR3 loop: CSAPHRDREGGGYTF. For the CDR3, the DNA is TGCAGTGCTCCTCACCGGGACAGGGAAGGCGGTGGCTACACCTTC.

The rearrangement uses TRBV19 and TRBJ2-1; D remains ambiguous. V was cut by 3 bases and J by 7 bases, with 4 bases left in between. The germline gives CDR1 LNHDA, CDR2 SQIVND (reference sequence). The CDR3 totals 11 residues. CDR3 in amino acids: CASSIVNEQFF. CDR3 sequence (DNA): TGTGCCAGTAGTATTGTGAATGAGCAGTTCTTC.

This clonotype showed up many times. The chain uses TRBV7-2 and TRBJ2-3; unclear D gene. V was cut by 2 bases and J by 1 base, with 10 bases left in between. The CDR3 has 15 amino acids. Germline lookup yields CDR1 SGHTA and CDR2 FQGNSA. The CDR3 nucleotides are TGTGCCAGCAGCTTACTGGACGGACGCACAGATACGCAGTATTTT. Its protein is CASSLLDGRTDTQYF.

Many counts were recorded for this clonotype. The chain joins TRBV5-1 to TRBJ2-7; 9 bases are a match to TRBD1. The ends lost 10 bases at V and 5 bases at J; junction bases unmatched: 16. There are 15 residues in the CDR3. Germline loops: CDR1 SGHRS, CDR2 YFSETQ. CDR3 sequence (DNA): TGCGCCTCGAGGACCGGGGACAGGGATTACAACGAGCAGTACTTC. Amino acids: CASRTGDRDYNEQYF.

This clonotype was seen ten or more times. V gene TRBV5-1 combines with J gene TRBJ2-7, with 9 bases that match TRBD1. The CDR3 is 16 residues long. CDR1 and CDR2 from the germline V gene are SGHRS and YFSETQ. The V gene end was trimmed by 0 bases and the J gene end by 2 bases; junction bases not matched to a gene: 6. The CDR3 loop reads CASSLAGTGGTYEQYF. CDR3 nucleotide sequence: TGCGCCAGCAGCTTGGCCGGAACAGGGGGCACCTACGAGCAGTACTTC. Filled out from reference TRBV5-1 and TRBJ2-7, the complete variable domain reads KAGVTQTPRYLIKTRGQQVTLSCSPISGHRSVSWYQQTPGQGLQFLFEYFSETQRNKGNFPGRFSGRQFSNSRSEMNVSTLELGDSALYLCASSLAGTGGTYEQYFGPGTRLTVT.

The V gene is TRBV7-9, the J gene TRBJ2-4; 10 bases are a match to TRBD1. Germline trimming cut 5 bases from V and 5 bases from J; bases unmatched to any gene: 9. The V gene's germline CDR1 is SEHNR and CDR2 FQNEAQ (reference sequence). The CDR3 has 16 amino acids. In DNA, the CDR3 is TGTGCCAGCAGCCTACGTTCGGGGACAGGGGAAAACATTCAGTACTTC. Protein sequence: CASSLRSGTGENIQYF.

This clonotype was seen many times. The V gene is TRBV20-1, the J gene TRBJ2-3; D uncertain. The ends were cut back, 0 bases at V and 6 bases at J, with 10 bases in the middle. Germline values: CDR1 DFQATT, CDR2 SNEGSKA (reference sequence). The CDR3 is 13 amino acids. CDR3 DNA sequence: TGCAGTGCTAGAGATCTCATTAAGGATACGCAGTATTTT. Translated: CSARDLIKDTQYF.

This clonotype occurred many times. The chain couples TRBV6-2 or TRBV6-3 to TRBJ1-1, with TRBD1 matching over 7 bases. Germline-derived CDR1 and CDR2 are MNHEY and SVGEGT. The CDR3 is 17 residues long. The J segment lost 0 bases and the V segment lost 2 bases, leaving 9 bases of the junction unmatched. The CDR3 region is CASSYPQTGKVNTEAFF. CDR3 coding DNA: TGTGCCAGCAGTTACCCACAGACAGGGAAGGTGAACACTGAAGCTTTCTTT.